Shown below are 28 T cell receptor beta chains from a single sample sequenced in a study of shared clonotypes between healthy human individuals. The assay was immunoSEQ multiplex PCR, and TCRdb's table has in-frame clones only and misses some. Among approximately 980,000 clones listed, approximately 80% were seen once. Specimen: memory CD4+ T cells sorted from blood. Subset described: CD45RA-negative fraction. These TCRs come from a man aged 18 to 30 in good health.

This chain joins TRBV11-2 and TRBJ2-1; 10 bases align to TRBD2. Germline CDR1 is SGHAT and CDR2 is FQNNGV. The CDR3 has 15 residues. With 1 base clipped from V and 10 bases from J, the junction kept 7 bases outside the gene matches. The CDR3 DNA is TGTGCCAGCAGCTTAGGGAGCGGGAGGGCCGAAGAGCAGTTCTTC. Amino acids: CASSLGSGRAEEQFF.

The table lists this clone with a few counts. The genes are TRBV19 and TRBJ1-1; TRBD1 matches 8 bases. The CDR3 spans 17 residues. Trimming cost V 5 bases and J 5 bases; bases outside gene matches: 16. The germline V gene encodes CDR1 LNHDA and CDR2 SQIVND (reference sequence). The CDR3 sequence is CASSSIQGELGWTEAFF. CDR3 bases: TGTGCCAGTAGTTCTATACAGGGGGAACTCGGTTGGACTGAAGCTTTCTTT.

This clone has only a few counts. The chain couples TRBV28 to TRBJ2-7, with D perhaps matching TRBD1 (5 bases). The CDR3 is 14 amino acids. Germline V gives CDR1 MDHEN, CDR2 SYDVKM. Trimming stripped 4 bases from V and 6 bases from J, with 16 bases between. The CDR3 reads CASSSYLQGAEQYF. The DNA for the CDR3 is TGTGCCAGCAGTTCGTACCTCCAAGGGGCCGAGCAGTACTTC.

As to this clone: The same CDR3 also results from other DNA sequences found in this sample. The V call is TRBV5-1, the J call TRBJ2-5; D uncertain. Germline V gene sequence: CDR1 SGHRS, CDR2 YFSETQ. The CDR3 covers 13 residues. Trimming pared 0 bases from V and 4 bases from J, leaving 7 bases between. CDR3 sequence: CASSLAGGETQYF. For the CDR3, the DNA is TGCGCCAGCAGCTTGGCCGGCGGAGAGACCCAGTACTTC.

This clone was recorded a few times. This CDR3 is also generated by other DNA sequences in the sample. The rearrangement joins TRBV5-1 to TRBJ2-3; weak D call: TRBD2 (5 bases). CDR3 size: 14 residues. In germline, CDR1 is SGHRS, CDR2 YFSETQ. Trimming took 4 bases from V and 6 from J, leaving 15 bases between them. The CDR3 nucleotides read TGCGCCAGCAGCCTAAGGACCTCGGGGGATACGCAGTATTTT. Translated, it gives CASSLRTSGDTQYF.

The CDR3 sequence is CASSYSMVGTDTQYF. In nucleotides, the CDR3 is TGTGCCAGCAGTTACTCGATGGTAGGCACAGATACGCAGTATTTT. The chain employs TRBV6-6 and TRBJ2-3, with D unresolved. The CDR3 runs to 15 residues. Trimming removed 0 bases from V and 1 base from J, with 8 bases in between. CDR1 MNHNY and CDR2 SVGAGI come from the germline V gene (reference sequence).

In its sample, this clone was seen a few times. The chain joins TRBV5-1 to TRBJ2-1; 9 positions match TRBD1. Germline trimming cut 4 bases from V and 8 bases from J; bases unmatched to any gene: 10. Germline loops: CDR1 SGHRS, CDR2 YFSETQ. This CDR3 spans 15 amino acids. CDR3 DNA sequence: TGCGCCAGCAGCACTGGGGACAGGGCCAACCATGAGCAGTTCTTC. Its translation: CASSTGDRANHEQFF.

The chain combines TRBV15 with TRBJ1-5; 8 bases are a match to TRBD1. The V and J ends lost 0 bases and 10 bases, in that order; junction bases with no gene match: 5. CDR1 and CDR2 from the germline V gene are LNHNV and YYDKDF (reference sequence). CDR3 length equals 14 residues. The CDR3: CATSRDRQGHPQHF. In DNA form, the CDR3 reads TGTGCCACCAGCAGAGATCGACAGGGGCATCCCCAGCATTTT.

CDR3 in DNA: TGTGCCAGCAGCTTTACAAGAAGCACAGATACGCAGTATTTT. It encodes CASSFTRSTDTQYF. The chain couples TRBV7-8 to TRBJ2-3, with D hard to call. In germline, CDR1 is SGHVS, CDR2 FQNEAQ. This CDR3 is built from 14 residues. V gave up 3 bases and J gave up 0 bases, with 7 bases separating them.

The gene calls are TRBV5-1 and TRBJ2-7; D is unresolved. Germline lookup yields CDR1 SGHRS and CDR2 YFSETQ. Deletions cut 3 bases from V and 5 bases from J, with 21 bases between. The CDR3 has 16 amino acids. The DNA for the CDR3 is TGCGCCAGCAGCTCTTCACGGACCCTTCCTCCCCACGAGCAGTACTTC. Translation gives CASSSSRTLPPHEQYF.

The V gene is TRBV5-6, the J gene TRBJ2-3; D is tentatively TRBD1 or TRBD2 (5 bases each). The V end lost 4 bases, the J end lost 0 bases, and 15 bases lay between the germline ends. Germline CDR1 SGHDT, CDR2 YYEEEE. This CDR3 spans 16 amino acids. The CDR3 DNA reads TGTGCCAGCAGCCCGCCGAGGTGGGGGAGCACAGATACGCAGTATTTT. Its translation is CASSPPRWGSTDTQYF.

The chain couples TRBV7-8 to TRBJ2-7; 8 nucleotides agree with TRBD2. In germline, CDR1 is SGHVS, CDR2 FQNEAQ. The V segment lost 0 bases and the J segment 1 base; nucleotides outside the gene matches: 14. The CDR3 contains 19 residues. CDR3 protein: CASSLAGTSGITYSYEQYF. For the CDR3, the DNA is TGTGCCAGCAGCTTAGCAGGAACTAGCGGAATTACCTATTCCTACGAGCAGTACTTC.

V usage is TRBV18 and J usage is TRBJ1-1; D gene uncertain. V was clipped by 5 bases and J by 4 bases, with 8 bases between them. Germline-derived CDR1 and CDR2 are KGHSH and LQKENI. This CDR3 comprises 12 residues. The CDR3 region has the DNA TGTGCCAGCTCAGATGAACTCACTGAAGCTTTCTTT. Protein: CASSDELTEAFF.

CDR3 DNA sequence: TGCGCCAGCAGCTCGCCAGCTGGGACAGGACTTACCTACGAGCAGTACTTC. As protein: CASSSPAGTGLTYEQYF. The chain carries TRBV5-1 and TRBJ2-7; 8 nucleotides agree with TRBD1. In germline, CDR1 is SGHRS, CDR2 YFSETQ. The CDR3 runs 17 residues. J gave up 2 bases and V 3 bases, and 13 bases lay outside the gene matches.

This chain joins TRBV9 and TRBJ2-1, with D hard to call. V was cut by 2 bases and J by 8 bases, with 5 bases left in between. Germline V gene lookup returns CDR1 SGDLS and CDR2 YYNGEE. The CDR3 loop spans 11 amino acids. In DNA form, the CDR3 reads TGTGCCAGCAGCGTTGAGTATGAGCAGTTCTTC. Its protein is CASSVEYEQFF. Drawing the rest from reference TRBV9 and TRBJ2-1, the complete variable domain is DSGVTQTPKHLITATGQRVTLRCSPRSGDLSVYWYQQSLDQGLQFLIQYYNGEERAKGNILERFSAQQFPDLHSELNLSSLELGDSALYFCASSVEYEQFFGPGTRLTVL.

V gene TRBV2 combines with J gene TRBJ2-3, with TRBD2 matching 8 bases. Germline V lookup: CDR1 SNHLY, CDR2 FYNNEI. CDR3 size: 15 residues. J gave up 1 base and V 6 bases, and 6 bases lay outside the gene matches. The CDR3 region has the DNA TGTGCCAGCAGGCCGACTAGCGCGGGCACAGATACGCAGTATTTT. Its translation is CASRPTSAGTDTQYF.

The chain carries TRBV5-7 and TRBJ2-7; 9 bases match TRBD1. Being an ORF, TRBV5-7 has a function that is uncertain. Trimming at V came to 3 bases and at J to 4 bases, leaving 8 bases not matched to a gene. The CDR3 has 15 amino acids. In DNA form, the CDR3 reads TGTGCCAGCAGCTGTGACAGGGGGGAGGGTTACGAGCAGTACTTC. Encoded protein: CASSCDRGEGYEQYF.

V gene TRBV28 combines with J gene TRBJ2-3; 10 nucleotides line up with TRBD1. Germline lookup yields CDR1 MDHEN and CDR2 SYDVKM. V shed 6 bases and J 3 bases; nucleotides not matched to a gene: 12. The CDR3 runs 17 residues. The CDR3 nucleotides read TGTGCCAGCAGCTCACGGGACAGGGGACGGAATACAGATACGCAGTATTTT. As protein: CASSSRDRGRNTDTQYF.

The chain couples TRBV9 to TRBJ2-3, with no clear D. The germline CDR1 and CDR2 sequences are SGDLS and YYNGEE. The V gene lost 0 bases and the J gene lost 4 bases, with 12 bases spanning the gap. This CDR3 region has 15 residues. The CDR3, as DNA: TGTGCCAGCAGCGTAGTATCTGCCCTGGCAGATACGCAGTATTTT. This encodes CASSVVSALADTQYF.

This clone appeared once. This chain connects TRBV4-1 to TRBJ1-2; 10 nucleotides agree with TRBD1. This CDR3 has 16 residues. The ends lost 2 bases at V and 5 bases at J; junction bases unmatched: 8. Germline V CDR1 and CDR2: MGHRA, YSYEKL. CDR3 sequence reads: CASSQRAGTGEYGYTF. The CDR3 nucleotides read TGCGCCAGCAGCCAACGGGCCGGGACAGGGGAGTATGGCTACACCTTC.

A word on this clone: Other DNA sequences in the sample encode the same CDR3. V and J are TRBV30 and TRBJ2-3; D gene ambiguous. Trimming took 0 bases from V and 2 from J, leaving 9 bases between them. This CDR3 spans 14 amino acids. Germline CDR1 is GTSNPN and CDR2 is SVGIG (reference sequence). As DNA, the CDR3 is TGTGCCTGGAGTGTTTCGGGTACCACAGATACGCAGTATTTT. It is translated as CAWSVSGTTDTQYF.

A remark on this clone: Germline is not matched at one junction end, which may reflect a read error. The chain joins TRBV4-3 to TRBJ2-7; D remains unclear. Germline values: CDR1 LGHNA, CDR2 YSLEER. The CDR3 covers 15 residues. CDR3 bases: TGCGCCAGCAGTCAAGTCCTTTTCTCGAGCTACGAGCAGTACTTC. Translating gives CASSQVLFSSYEQYF.

The chain employs TRBV28 and TRBJ2-2; perhaps D is TRBD1 or TRBD2 (5 bases each). The ends were cut back, 8 bases at V and 7 bases at J, with 17 bases in the middle. The germline CDR1 and CDR2 sequences are MDHEN and SYDVKM. The CDR3 has 14 amino acids. The CDR3 protein is CASGGGRVFGELFF. CDR3 sequence (DNA): TGTGCCAGCGGAGGAGGCAGGGTCTTCGGGGAGCTGTTTTTT.

The chain couples TRBV5-6 to TRBJ1-5; D is unresolved. V lost 1 base and J 4 bases, leaving 12 bases between the germline ends. Germline CDR1 SGHDT, CDR2 YYEEEE. This CDR3 region has 15 residues. CDR3 sequence reads: CASSLRKSRNQPQHF. The CDR3, as DNA: TGTGCCAGCAGCTTGAGGAAAAGCCGAAATCAGCCCCAGCATTTT. The full variable domain, in which reference TRBV5-6 and TRBJ1-5 provide the parts outside the CDR3, is DAGVTQSPTHLIKTRGQQVTLRCSPKSGHDTVSWYQQALGQGPQFIFQYYEEEERQRGNFPDRFSGHQFPNYSSELNVNALLLGDSALYLCASSLRKSRNQPQHFGDGTRLSIL.

The rearrangement links TRBV4-1 to TRBJ2-5; TRBD2 matches 13 bases. CDR1 is MGHRA and CDR2 is YSYEKL in the germline V gene. This CDR3 spans 18 amino acids. J lost 5 bases, V lost 0 bases, and 9 bases had no gene match. CDR3 DNA sequence: TGCGCCAGCAGCCAAGACCCACTAGCGGGGGGGCTCTTGGAGACCCAGTACTTC. Translating gives CASSQDPLAGGLLETQYF.

The J gene is TRBJ2-3, the V gene TRBV18, with TRBD2 identical over 11 bases. Germline V gives CDR1 KGHSH, CDR2 LQKENI. V lost 3 bases, J lost 2 bases, and 4 bases stayed unmatched. The CDR3 is 16 residues long. The CDR3 here is CASSPTSGSPTDTQYF. CDR3 nucleotide sequence: TGTGCCAGCTCACCTACTAGCGGGAGCCCCACAGATACGCAGTATTTT.

This chain connects TRBV29-1 to TRBJ1-2; D is unclear. Germline lookup yields CDR1 SQVTM and CDR2 ANQGSEA. The V and J ends lost 0 bases and 8 bases respectively, with 7 bases between them. The CDR3 loop spans 11 amino acids. CDR3 sequence (DNA): TGCAGCGTTGAAGAGGGTCTGGGCTACACCTTC. This codes for CSVEEGLGYTF.

The J gene is TRBJ2-7, the V gene TRBV9, with D unclear. The CDR3 contains 14 residues. Per the germline V gene, CDR1 is SGDLS and CDR2 is YYNGEE. V was pared by 4 bases and J by 3 bases, with 14 bases between. CDR3 residues: CASSPGFNNYEQYF. The CDR3 DNA is TGTGCCAGCAGCCCCGGGTTTAATAACTACGAGCAGTACTTC.